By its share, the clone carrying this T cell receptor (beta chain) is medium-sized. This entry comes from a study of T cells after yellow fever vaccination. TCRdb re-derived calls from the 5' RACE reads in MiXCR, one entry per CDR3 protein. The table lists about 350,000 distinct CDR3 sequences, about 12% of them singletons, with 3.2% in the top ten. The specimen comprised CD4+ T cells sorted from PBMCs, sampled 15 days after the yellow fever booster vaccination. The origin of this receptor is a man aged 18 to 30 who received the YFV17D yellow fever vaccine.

As DNA, the CDR3 is TGTGCCAGCAGCCAAGCATCCCGAAACACCGGGGAGCTGTTTTTT. This codes for CASSQASRNTGELFF. V and J are TRBV4-2 and TRBJ2-2, with D uncertain. The V gene lost 1 base and the J gene lost 2 bases, with 8 bases spanning the gap. Germline V lookup: CDR1 LGHNA, CDR2 YNFKEQ. The CDR3 has 15 residues.